The next 2 T cell receptor beta chains were all read from a single sample in a study of T cell changes during pregnancy in multiple sclerosis. Sequenced by immunoSEQ multiplex PCR; TCRdb stores in-frame clones only, minus some. The table shows 40,000 to 50,000 clones, with around 90% occurring only once. The source was CD8+ T cells from peripheral blood mononuclear cells, collected in the first trimester of pregnancy. The source of these receptors is a female donor with multiple sclerosis, enrolled in a pregnancy study.

The V gene is TRBV6-1, the J gene TRBJ1-1, with a weak D call TRBD1 (6 bases). The germline V gene encodes CDR1 MNHNS and CDR2 SASEGT. V lost 2 bases to trimming and J lost 3 bases, with 13 bases between them. CDR3 length: 15 residues. The CDR3 DNA reads TGTGCCAGCAGTGAAAAGGGGGAGGGTTACACTGAAGCTTTCTTT. Residues: CASSEKGEGYTEAFF.

J is TRBJ2-1 and V is TRBV29-1, with D unresolved. Germline V gene lookup returns CDR1 SQVTM and CDR2 ANQGSEA. Trimming shortened V by 3 bases and J by 8 bases, and 11 bases separated the two germline ends. This CDR3 comprises 12 residues. For the CDR3, the DNA is TGCAGCGTTGATCACAGAATGGATGAGCAGTTCTTC. Encoded protein: CSVDHRMDEQFF.